Listed below are T cell receptor beta chains from one sample, sequenced in a study of blood T cell repertoires in COVID-19. Only in-frame clones appear in the TCRdb table, and some are missing; sequencing was by immunoSEQ multiplex PCR. The sample consists of 65,000 to 100,000 clones, about four fifths of them appearing once. Sequenced sample: peripheral blood. These TCRs come from a human donor in a cohort sampled during active COVID-19. Both conserved end residues are part of each CDR3. A D gene is named only where the DNA matches it firmly. Not all rows give a size; the values are once, few, many and, for expanded clones, a class.

TRBJ2-7,14,TRBV11-2,TRBD2,few,CASSSTGRGSEQYF,TGTGCCAGCAGCTCCACCGGTCGCGGGAGCGAGCAGTACTTC
TRBJ2-2,13,TRBV12-5,.,few,CASGLLLTGELFF,TGTGCTAGTGGCCTTCTATTAACCGGGGAGCTGTTTTTT
TRBJ1-1,14,TRBV29-1,.,.,CSASNRPRGTEAFF,TGCAGCGCGTCGAACAGGCCCAGGGGCACTGAAGCTTTCTTT
TRBJ1-5,13,TRBV19,.,few,CASMGGPDQPQHF,TGTGCCAGTATGGGGGGGCCGGATCAGCCCCAGCATTTT
TRBJ1-5,15,TRBV5-1,.,.,CASSQGGISNQPQHF,TGCGCCAGCAGCCAGGGTGGGATAAGCAATCAGCCCCAGCATTTT
TRBJ2-7,14,TRBV18,.,.,CASSPEASSYEQYF,TGTGCCAGCTCCCCGGAGGCCAGCTCCTACGAGCAGTACTTC
TRBJ1-4,13,TRBV10-3,.,once,CASNRDIGEKLFF,TGTGCCAGCAACCGGGACATAGGTGAAAAACTGTTTTTT
TRBJ1-5,15,TRBV10-2,TRBD1,.,CASRQGQNSNQPQHF,TGCGCCAGCAGACAGGGACAGAATAGCAATCAGCCCCAGCATTTT
TRBJ2-7,15,TRBV7-2,TRBD2,few,CASSPRGGALYEQYF,TGTGCCAGCAGCCCCCGGGGGGGGGCCTTATACGAGCAGTACTTC
TRBJ2-7,13,TRBV2,TRBD1,.,CASSLGQGAEQYF,TGTGCCAGCAGTCTGGGACAGGGGGCCGAGCAGTACTTC
TRBJ2-3,14,TRBV7-3,.,.,CASSQGAVTDTQYF,TGTGCCAGCAGCCAAGGGGCCGTCACAGATACGCAGTATTTT
TRBJ1-5,14,TRBV6-2/TRBV6-3,.,few,CASSYTGSGQPQHF,TGTGCCAGCAGCTATACAGGGTCGGGCCAGCCCCAGCATTTT
TRBJ1-1,13,TRBV29-1,.,.,CSVEGRVTTEAFF,TGCAGCGTTGAGGGCAGGGTAACTACTGAAGCTTTCTTT
TRBJ1-2,13,TRBV7-9,.,.,CASSLAGPLGYTF,TGTGCCAGCAGCCTTGCAGGGCCTCTTGGCTACACCTTC
TRBJ1-2,15,TRBV15,TRBD1,.,CATSRNVGQNYGYTF,TGTGCCACCAGCAGAAATGTGGGACAGAACTATGGCTACACCTTC
TRBJ2-7,16,TRBV4-1,TRBD2,.,CASSQVSQGGSYEQYF,TGCGCCAGCAGCCAAGTGTCCCAGGGAGGGTCCTACGAGCAGTACTTC
TRBJ1-1,13,TRBV12-3/TRBV12-4,.,.,CASTPLGGTEAFF,TGTGCCAGCACTCCCTTAGGGGGTACTGAAGCTTTCTTT
TRBJ2-2,17,TRBV19,TRBD2,.,CASSSLAGGLNTGELFF,TGTGCCAGTAGTAGCCTAGCGGGGGGATTAAACACCGGGGAGCTGTTTTTT
TRBJ1-2,14,TRBV5-6,TRBD1,.,CASSYTGTAYGYTF,TGTGCCAGCAGCTACACCGGGACAGCCTATGGCTACACCTTC
TRBJ2-4,17,TRBV6-9,.,.,CASSSDLRGLAKNIQYF,TGTGCCAGCAGTTCGGATTTGCGCGGTCTAGCCAAAAACATTCAGTACTTC
TRBJ2-4,12,TRBV10-3,TRBD2,.,CAISTSGGGQYF,TGTGCCATCAGTACTAGCGGGGGGGGCCAGTACTTC
TRBJ2-5,15,TRBV3-1/TRBV3-2,.,once,CASSHPFAGMETQYF,TGTGCCAGCAGCCACCCTTTCGCGGGGATGGAGACCCAGTACTTC
TRBJ2-7,12,TRBV4-2,.,few,CASSPNYEEQYF,TGTGCCAGCAGCCCGAACTACGAGGAGCAGTACTTC
TRBJ2-3,16,TRBV19,TRBD1,.,CASTDRAGPSTDTQYF,TGTGCCAGTACAGACAGGGCCGGACCTTCGACAGATACGCAGTATTTT
TRBJ1-2,18,TRBV27,.,.,CASSFLSTQGLSNYGYTF,TGTGCCAGCAGTTTCTTGTCTACACAGGGATTATCTAACTATGGCTACACCTTC
TRBJ2-2,15,TRBV6-1,TRBD2,once,CASSEMRLATGELFF,TGTGCCAGCAGTGAGATGAGACTAGCCACCGGGGAGCTGTTTTTT
TRBJ2-1,15,TRBV19,TRBD1,.,CASSPKNRGGHEQFF,TGTGCCAGTAGTCCCAAAAACAGGGGCGGACATGAGCAGTTCTTC
TRBJ1-4,18,TRBV5-1,.,.,CASSFGHGRGGTNEKLFF,TGCGCCAGCAGCTTTGGGCATGGCAGGGGTGGAACTAATGAAAAACTGTTTTTT
TRBJ1-2,14,TRBV7-3,.,once,CASSPGGPNYGYTF,TGTGCCAGCAGCCCCGGCGGCCCAAACTATGGCTACACCTTC
TRBJ1-2,13,TRBV19,TRBD1,.,CASSIPRGNGYTF,TGTGCCAGTAGTATACCCAGGGGGAACGGCTACACCTTC
TRBJ2-5,15,TRBV7-3,.,.,CASSLQRASQETQYF,TGTGCCAGCAGCTTACAGCGGGCTTCCCAAGAGACCCAGTACTTC
TRBJ1-2,13,TRBV11-2,.,.,CASSLDLERGYTF,TGTGCCAGCAGCTTAGATCTGGAGCGTGGCTACACCTTC
TRBJ2-5,17,TRBV19,TRBD2,.,CASSTGLAGLGGETQYF,TGTGCCAGTAGTACCGGACTAGCGGGGTTAGGTGGGGAGACCCAGTACTTC